This T cell receptor beta chain was sequenced during a study of response to subunit inactivated influenza vaccine. Study-wide results and caveats: The authors suggested that every seasonal influenza vaccination recruits few new T cells.

One entry per CDR3 protein, called by TCRdb with MiXCR from the RT-PCR reads. The data show approximately 700,000 distinct CDR3 sequences, with about 15% seen just once and around 10% held by the top ten. Per the germline V gene, CDR1 is DFQATT and CDR2 is SNEGSKA (reference sequence). The CDR3 has 12 amino acids. A note on this clonotype: Its antigen is undetermined. A read error may produce the germline difference seen at one junction end.

The sequencing used PBMCs from blood, collected roughly 12 days after vaccination. The sequence derives from a man aged 45-65 years who received an inactivated influenza vaccine. V is TRBV20-1 and J is TRBJ2-1, with D maybe TRBD2 (5 bases). This chain's CDR3 is CSARGQNNEQFF. In nucleotides, the CDR3 is TGCAGTGCCAGAGGGCAGAACAATGAGCAGTTCTTC.